This T cell receptor (beta chain) was retrieved from a study of blood T cell repertoires in COVID-19. The CDR3 spans 12 residues. V lost 10 bases to trimming and J lost 8 bases, with 15 bases between them. CDR1 MNHNY and CDR2 SVGAGI come from the germline V gene (reference sequence). Assay: immunoSEQ multiplex PCR; the TCRdb copy retains only in-frame clones and omits some. The sample holds roughly 400,000 clones, roughly nine tenths seen once. This chain uses TRBV6-6 with TRBJ2-1; D perhaps matches TRBD1 (5 bases). Sequenced sample: PBMCs or T cells enriched from blood (not recorded which). The sequence was obtained from a man in his thirties or forties who had recovered from COVID-19. The CDR3 spells CATKVLGDEQFF. The DNA of the CDR3 is TGTGCCACCAAAGTTTTAGGGGATGAGCAGTTCTTC.